A selection of T cell receptor beta chains follows, all from one sample in a study of T cell responses to AZD1222 COVID-19 vaccine. Profiling relied on immunoSEQ multiplex PCR, and the TCRdb table lists in-frame clones only, not all of them. The sample holds 110,000 or so clones, about 93% seen once. The sample here was peripheral blood, taken 28 days after the second dose of the MenACWY control vaccine. These receptors all stem from an adult who received the MenACWY meningococcal vaccine as a control. CDR3s include the opening cysteine and the closing phenylalanine or tryptophan. The D gene is left open where the match is weak. Only some rows state a clone size, as once, few, many or a class for expanded clones.

V	D	J	size	DNA	CDR3
TRBV3-1/TRBV3-2	NA	TRBJ2-5	NA	TGTGCCAGCAGCCAAGATCCCAACGGAGAAGAGACCCAGTACTTC	CASSQDPNGEETQYF
TRBV10-3	NA	TRBJ2-4	NA	TGTGCCATCAGTGAGACCGCTGCCCTGGGTCAAAACATTCAGTACTTC	CAISETAALGQNIQYF
TRBV9	NA	TRBJ2-7	few	TGTGCCAGCAGCGTAGAGGGAGGTTTTACCTACGAGCAGTACTTC	CASSVEGGFTYEQYF
TRBV7-2	NA	TRBJ2-5	NA	TGTGCCAGCAGCTTAGAACTATTCCAAGAGACCCAGTACTTC	CASSLELFQETQYF
TRBV5-5	NA	TRBJ1-3	NA	TGTGCCAGCAGCTTGGACCGAGGAAGCACCATATATTTT	CASSLDRGSTIYF
TRBV5-1	TRBD1	TRBJ2-1	NA	TGCGCCAGCAGCTTGGATCCGGGGACAGCCTTATACAATGAGCAGTTCTTC	CASSLDPGTALYNEQFF
TRBV6-5	NA	TRBJ1-2	once	TGTGCCAGCAGTCCCCAGTCTCAAGCCGACGGCTACACCTTC	CASSPQSQADGYTF
TRBV7-2	NA	TRBJ1-5	NA	TGTGCCAGCAGCTTAGCGGGTCAGCCCCAGCATTTT	CASSLAGQPQHF
TRBV7-9	NA	TRBJ2-1	NA	TGTGCCAGCAGCTTAGACAGTGAGCAGTTCTTC	CASSLDSEQFF
TRBV7-2	NA	TRBJ1-5	NA	TGTGCCAGCAGCTTAGGGGTGGGGTCCCTAATCAAGGCCCAGCATTTT	CASSLGVGSLIKAQHF
TRBV9	TRBD2	TRBJ2-3	NA	TGTGCCAGCAGCGTAGTGTCTAGCGGGGGATCTACGCAGTATTTT	CASSVVSSGGSTQYF
TRBV6-1	NA	TRBJ1-2	NA	TGTGCCAGCAGTGACAACGGGGACTATGGCTACACCTTC	CASSDNGDYGYTF
TRBV9	NA	TRBJ2-1	NA	TGTGCCAGCAGCGTCCGAGACATGAGCTCCTACAATGAGCAGTTCTTC	CASSVRDMSSYNEQFF